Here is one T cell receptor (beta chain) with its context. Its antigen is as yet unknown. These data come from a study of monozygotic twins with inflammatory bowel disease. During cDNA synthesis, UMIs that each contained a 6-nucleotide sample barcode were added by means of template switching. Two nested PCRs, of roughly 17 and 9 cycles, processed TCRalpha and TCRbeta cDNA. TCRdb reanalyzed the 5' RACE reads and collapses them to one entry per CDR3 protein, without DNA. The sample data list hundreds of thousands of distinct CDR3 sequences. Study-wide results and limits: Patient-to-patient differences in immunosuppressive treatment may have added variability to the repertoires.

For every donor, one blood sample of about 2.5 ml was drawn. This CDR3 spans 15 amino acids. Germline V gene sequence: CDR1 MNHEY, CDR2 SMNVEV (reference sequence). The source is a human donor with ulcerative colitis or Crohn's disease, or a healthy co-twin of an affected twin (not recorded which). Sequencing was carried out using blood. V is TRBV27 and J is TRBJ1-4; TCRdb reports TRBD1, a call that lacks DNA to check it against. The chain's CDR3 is CASSSMGVPDEKLFF.